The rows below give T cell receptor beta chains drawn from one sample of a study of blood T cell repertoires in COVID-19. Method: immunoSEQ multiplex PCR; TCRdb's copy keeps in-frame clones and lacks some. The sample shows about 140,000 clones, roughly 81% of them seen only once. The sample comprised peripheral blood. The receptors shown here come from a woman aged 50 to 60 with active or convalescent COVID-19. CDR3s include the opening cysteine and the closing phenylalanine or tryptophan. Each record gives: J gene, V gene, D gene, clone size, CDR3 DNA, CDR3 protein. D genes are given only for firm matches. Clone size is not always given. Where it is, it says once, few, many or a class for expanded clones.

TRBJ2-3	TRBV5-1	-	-	TGCGCCAGCAGCCCCGACACAGGCCTTAGCACAGATACGCAGTATTTT	CASSPDTGLSTDTQYF
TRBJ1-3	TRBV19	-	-	TGTGCCAGTACCTTCTCTGGAAACACCATATATTTT	CASTFSGNTIYF
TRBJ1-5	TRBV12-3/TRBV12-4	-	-	TGTGCCAGCAGTTCAGGGGATCAGCCCCAGCATTTT	CASSSGDQPQHF
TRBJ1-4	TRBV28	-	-	TGTGCCAGCAGTTCGGGGGCAACTAATGAAAAACTGTTTTTT	CASSSGATNEKLFF
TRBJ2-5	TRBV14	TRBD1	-	TGTGCCAGCAGCCGGGACAGGGCCTCCTGGGAGACCCAGTACTTC	CASSRDRASWETQYF
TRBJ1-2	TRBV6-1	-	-	TGTGCCAGCAGTGAAGGTCCCAGAAACTATGGCTACACCTTC	CASSEGPRNYGYTF
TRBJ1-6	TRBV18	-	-	TGTGCCAGCTCACCCGGTCCAGGGTTAAATTCACCCCTCCACTTT	CASSPGPGLNSPLHF
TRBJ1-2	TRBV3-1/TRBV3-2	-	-	TGTGCCAGCAGCCAAGCCGCAGGTACCTATGGCTACACCTTC	CASSQAAGTYGYTF
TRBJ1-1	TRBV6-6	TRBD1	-	TGTGCCAGCAGACAACAGGGGGCCGGCACTGAAGCTTTCTTT	CASRQQGAGTEAFF
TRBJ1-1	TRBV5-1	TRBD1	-	TGCGCCAGCAGCGGAGGGACAGGGATGAACACTGAAGCTTTCTTT	CASSGGTGMNTEAFF
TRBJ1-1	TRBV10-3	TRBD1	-	TGTGCCATCAAAAGGACAGGGGACACTGAAGCTTTCTTT	CAIKRTGDTEAFF
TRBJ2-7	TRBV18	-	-	TGTGCCAGCTCCGAAGCAGCGGTCTCCTACGAGCAGTACTTC	CASSEAAVSYEQYF
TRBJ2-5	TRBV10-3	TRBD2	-	TGTGCCACCCACGGGGGGGAAGAGACCCAGTACTTC	CATHGGEETQYF
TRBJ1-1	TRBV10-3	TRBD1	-	TGTGCCATCAGTGGTGGGACAGGGGGCGAAGCTTTCTTT	CAISGGTGGEAFF
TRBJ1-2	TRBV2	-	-	TGTGCCAGCAGTGTCGCCAGGGCCGCGTTTGGCTATGGCTACACCTTC	CASSVARAAFGYGYTF
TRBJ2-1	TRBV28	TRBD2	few	TGTGCCAGCAGCCCTCTAGCGGGAGGGGGGAATGAGCAGTTCTTC	CASSPLAGGGNEQFF
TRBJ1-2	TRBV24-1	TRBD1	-	TGTGCCACCAGTGAGTCCAGGGACAGGCAAAGGGGCTACACCTTC	CATSESRDRQRGYTF
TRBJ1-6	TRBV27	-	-	TGTGCCAGCAGTTTCTTGGAGAGCTCCTATAATTCACCCCTCCACTTT	CASSFLESSYNSPLHF
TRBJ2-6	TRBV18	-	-	TGTGCCAGCTCACCAATGACAGGACTCGGGGCCAACGTCCTGACTTTC	CASSPMTGLGANVLTF
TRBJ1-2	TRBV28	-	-	TGTGCCAGCAGTTTCCGGGCAGGGCGAGGCTATGGCTACACCTTC	CASSFRAGRGYGYTF
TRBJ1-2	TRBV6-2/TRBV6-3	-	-	TGTGCCAGCAGTTACACACACCCCGACCGGGGTGGCTACACCTTC	CASSYTHPDRGGYTF
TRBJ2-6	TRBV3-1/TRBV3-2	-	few	TGTGCCAGCAGCCAAGACAGCTCTGGGGCCAACGTCCTGACTTTC	CASSQDSSGANVLTF
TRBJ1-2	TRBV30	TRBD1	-	TGTGCCTGGAGTGTCCCAGGGGGCTTTCGGAATGGCTACACCTTC	CAWSVPGGFRNGYTF
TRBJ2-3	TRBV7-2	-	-	TGTGCCAGCAGCCCCCCCCCTAGCACAGATACGCAGTATTTT	CASSPPPSTDTQYF
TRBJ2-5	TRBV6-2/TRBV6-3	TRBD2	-	TGTGCCAGCAGTTACTCGGTTGGACTAGCGGGAGGGAGAGAGACCCAGTACTTC	CASSYSVGLAGGRETQYF
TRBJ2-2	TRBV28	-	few	TGTGCCAGCAGTTCACAGGGAACCAACACCGGGGAGCTGTTTTTT	CASSSQGTNTGELFF
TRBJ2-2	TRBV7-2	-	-	TGTGCCAGCAGCTTAGGGGCGGGAACCGGGGAGCTGTTTTTT	CASSLGAGTGELFF
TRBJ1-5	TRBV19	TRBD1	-	TGTGCCAGTAGTATGAGGACAGGGGGTAGCAATCAGCCCCAGCATTTT	CASSMRTGGSNQPQHF